This T cell receptor beta chain originates from a study of shared clonotypes between healthy human individuals. General study results and limits: The small donor group covered limited genetic and exposure diversity. Clonotype sharing among donors was expected to depend on sequencing depth.

Those who donated were healthy HIV-negative adults, with no recent acute infections or vaccinations reported. The assay was immunoSEQ multiplex PCR, and TCRdb's table has in-frame clones only and misses some. The sample comprises fewer than 650,000 clones, about 79% of which are singletons, and under 15% rests with the top ten. As to this clone: Its antigen is unidentified.

The sequence was collected from a middle-aged woman in good health. Some clones in this sample may be carry-over from other donors' samples. What was sequenced was PBMCs.

This chain's CDR3 is CAWSVKKGAYNEQFF. Here the CDR3 DNA reads TGTGCCTGGAGTGTTAAAAAAGGGGCGTACAATGAGCAGTTCTTC. The chain carries TRBV30 and TRBJ2-1, with a weak D call TRBD1 (5 bases). The CDR3 runs to 15 residues. Between the trimmed V and J ends, which lost 0 bases and 4 bases, there was a span of 13 bases. Germline CDR1 GTSNPN, CDR2 SVGIG (reference sequence). The variable domain in full, completed from reference TRBV30 and TRBJ2-1, reads SQTIHQWPATLVQPVGSPLSLECTVEGTSNPNLYWYRQAAGRGLQLLFYSVGIGQISSEVPQNLSASRPQDRQFILSSKKLLLSDSGFYLCAWSVKKGAYNEQFFGPGTRLTVL.